Listed below are T cell receptor beta chains from one sample, sequenced in a study of blood T cell repertoires in COVID-19. The table came from immunoSEQ multiplex PCR; TCRdb's copy has only in-frame clones and leaves some out. The table shows roughly 140,000 clones, with around 87% occurring only once. The sample comprised PBMCs or T cells enriched from blood (not recorded which). The source of these receptors is a woman aged 25 to 45 with acute COVID-19. Each CDR3 is given with its conserved first and last residue. A D gene is named only where the DNA matches it firmly. Clone size is not always given. Where it is, it says once, few, many or a class for expanded clones.

J,D,size,V,CDR3,DNA
TRBJ1-2,TRBD1,-,TRBV5-8,CASSYPGQGHYGYTF,TGTGCCAGCAGCTACCCGGGACAGGGGCACTATGGCTACACCTTC
TRBJ2-1,-,few,TRBV6-4,CASSVGFGDNEQFF,TGTGCCAGCAGTGTTGGGTTCGGGGACAATGAGCAGTTCTTC
TRBJ2-1,TRBD1,-,TRBV18,CASSPFGQGNEQFF,TGTGCCAGCTCACCATTTGGACAGGGCAATGAGCAGTTCTTC
TRBJ1-1,-,-,TRBV28,CASTKSHMNTEAFF,TGTGCCAGCACCAAATCGCACATGAACACTGAAGCTTTCTTT
TRBJ1-1,TRBD1,-,TRBV7-2,CASSLVTGASTEAFF,TGTGCCAGCAGCTTAGTGACAGGGGCCAGCACTGAAGCTTTCTTT
TRBJ2-5,-,-,TRBV30,CAWSADLQIQETQYF,TGTGCCTGGAGTGCGGACTTGCAGATCCAAGAGACCCAGTACTTC
TRBJ1-2,-,-,TRBV28,CASSSVQGVYGYTF,TGTGCCAGCAGTTCGGTACAGGGAGTCTATGGCTACACCTTC
TRBJ1-4,-,once,TRBV30,CAWRTGFEKLFF,TGTGCCTGGAGAACAGGGTTTGAAAAACTGTTTTTT
TRBJ2-7,-,-,TRBV6-2/TRBV6-3,CASSQTIYEQYF,TGTGCCAGCAGTCAGACTATCTACGAGCAGTACTTC
TRBJ1-3,-,-,TRBV28,CASSLNPRGSGNTIYF,TGTGCCAGCAGTTTGAATCCCCGGGGCTCTGGAAACACCATATATTTT
TRBJ2-7,TRBD2,-,TRBV28,CASSLVAGVYEQYF,TGTGCCAGCAGTTTAGTAGCGGGGGTCTACGAGCAGTACTTC
TRBJ2-1,TRBD2,few,TRBV7-3,CASRDGLAVHDEQFF,TGTGCCAGCAGGGACGGACTAGCGGTACACGATGAGCAGTTCTTC
TRBJ2-1,TRBD2,-,TRBV10-3,CAISEAGLAGYNEQFF,TGTGCCATCAGTGAGGCTGGACTAGCGGGTTACAATGAGCAGTTCTTC
TRBJ1-1,-,-,TRBV7-8,CASSIGGGADTEAFF,TGTGCCAGCAGCATAGGCGGTGGGGCGGACACTGAAGCTTTCTTT
TRBJ1-1,-,-,TRBV6-2/TRBV6-3,CASSPGGYTEAFF,TGTGCCAGCAGTCCGGGGGGCTACACTGAAGCTTTCTTT
TRBJ1-5,-,-,TRBV7-2,CASSFNREQPQHF,TGTGCCAGCAGCTTTAACAGAGAACAGCCCCAGCATTTT
TRBJ2-3,-,-,TRBV5-8,CASSLHRAADTQYF,TGTGCCAGCAGCTTGCACAGGGCCGCAGATACGCAGTATTTT
TRBJ1-1,TRBD1,-,TRBV28,CASSFTQGARNTEAFF,TGTGCCAGCAGTTTTACGCAGGGGGCGCGGAACACTGAAGCTTTCTTT
TRBJ1-6,TRBD1,-,TRBV2,CASSLDRASPLHF,TGTGCCAGCAGTTTGGACAGGGCGTCACCCCTCCACTTT
TRBJ1-6,-,few,TRBV30,CAWSVLEGSSPLHF,TGTGCCTGGAGTGTACTTGAAGGGAGTTCACCCCTCCACTTT
TRBJ2-3,-,-,TRBV7-8,CASSSIPETDTQYF,TGTGCCAGCAGCTCGATTCCTGAGACAGATACGCAGTATTTT
TRBJ2-1,TRBD2,-,TRBV24-1,CATSAPSGTSYNEQFF,TGTGCCACCAGTGCGCCTAGCGGGACTTCCTACAATGAGCAGTTCTTC
TRBJ2-3,TRBD2,-,TRBV9,CASSVGGLVDNTQYF,TGTGCCAGCAGCGTAGGGGGACTAGTGGATAATACGCAGTATTTT
TRBJ2-1,-,-,TRBV14,CASSQARGTEQFF,TGTGCCAGCAGCCAAGCCAGGGGCACTGAGCAGTTCTTC
TRBJ2-1,-,few,TRBV7-8,CASSSGLYNEQFF,TGTGCCAGCAGCTCTGGCCTGTACAATGAGCAGTTCTTC
TRBJ2-1,-,-,TRBV11-3,CASSFEGTYNEQFF,TGTGCCAGCAGCTTCGAGGGTACCTACAATGAGCAGTTCTTC
TRBJ2-1,-,-,TRBV5-4,CASSLGDNEQFF,TGTGCCAGCAGCTTGGGCGACAATGAGCAGTTCTTC
TRBJ1-3,-,-,TRBV28,CASSSHLSSGNTIYF,TGTGCCAGCAGTTCCCATCTGAGCTCTGGAAACACCATATATTTT
TRBJ1-6,TRBD1,-,TRBV30,CAWSPWTGGNSPLHF,TGTGCCTGGAGCCCCTGGACAGGGGGAAATTCACCCCTCCACTTT
TRBJ2-1,-,once,TRBV4-1,CASSQGYVAGPYNEQFF,TGCGCCAGCAGCCAAGGATATGTGGCGGGACCCTACAATGAGCAGTTCTTC
TRBJ2-3,-,-,TRBV27,CATRASTDTQYF,TGTGCCACCAGGGCAAGCACAGATACGCAGTATTTT
TRBJ1-2,-,-,TRBV19,CASSIPQGTYGYTF,TGTGCCAGTAGTATTCCTCAGGGCACCTATGGCTACACCTTC